This TCR beta chain appears in the sequencing data of a study of Tregs in tolerant kidney transplant recipients. Study-level results: This study did not directly address biological reproducibility. Donor-specific Treg expansion exceeded global Treg expansion in tolerant patients, suggesting antigen drive.

This CDR3 has 15 amino acids. The ends were cut back, 5 bases at V and 0 bases at J, with 11 bases in the middle. The germline V gene has CDR1 LGHNA and CDR2 YSLEER. Only in-frame clones appear in the TCRdb table, and some are missing; sequencing was by immunoSEQ multiplex PCR. This sample yields approximately 60,000 clones, of which around 87% are seen a single time; 3.8% belongs to the top ten. In this sample, this clone turned up once. Antigen unknown. Mixed chimerism was transient after nonmyeloablative marrow transplants from related graft donors. The chain uses TRBV4-3 and TRBJ2-1; D is possibly TRBD2 (6 bases). This clonotype was sampled from a human patient who received a combined kidney and bone marrow transplant. Some T cells may possibly be graft donor cells. Source: CD4+ T cells from blood (PBMCs), taken 6 months after the transplant. The CDR3 spells CASSGRGISYNEQFF. DNA for the CDR3: TGCGCCAGCAGCGGGCGGGGAATCTCCTACAATGAGCAGTTCTTC.